Each of the 5 T cell receptor beta chains below was sequenced from the same sample in a study of control samples from healthy donors and cancer patients. Clones were read by immunoSEQ multiplex PCR, and TCRdb kept only the in-frame ones, dropping some. The table has 35,000 to 45,000 clones, 85% to 95% seen once; the top ten hold roughly a fifth. The sample was PBMCs. The source of these receptors is a middle-aged woman with head and neck cancer.

Details on this clone: The same CDR3 can be traced to other DNA sequences in this sample. The CDR3 region has the DNA TGTGCCAGCAGTCCCACAGGGGGGCTGAACACTGAAGCTTTCTTT. It yields the protein CASSPTGGLNTEAFF. The rearrangement joins TRBV27 to TRBJ1-1; 8 bases agree with TRBD1. This CDR3 has 15 amino acids. Germline loops: CDR1 MNHEY, CDR2 SMNVEV (reference sequence). V lost 5 bases to trimming and J lost 0 bases; unmatched junction nucleotides: 5.

V is TRBV6-5 and J is TRBJ1-1; 8 bases match TRBD1. The CDR3 runs 13 residues. Germline loops: CDR1 MNHEY, CDR2 SVGAGI. V gave up 4 bases and J gave up 8 bases; unmatched junction bases: 6. Here the CDR3 DNA reads TGTGCCAGCAGTTCCCGTAGGGACAGGGAAGCTTTCTTT. This gives the protein CASSSRRDREAFF.

This clone showed up just a few times. This chain links TRBV5-6 with TRBJ1-5, with D unclear. The V end was cut by 0 bases, the J end by 4 bases, with 17 bases between. Germline values: CDR1 SGHDT, CDR2 YYEEEE. The CDR3 is 17 residues long. The CDR3 reads CASSLGYGSSLNQPQHF. The CDR3, as DNA: TGTGCCAGCAGCTTGGGGTACGGCAGCAGCTTAAATCAGCCCCAGCATTTT.

The genes are TRBV29-1 and TRBJ2-5; 8 bases agree with TRBD1. CDR1 and CDR2 from the germline V gene are SQVTM and ANQGSEA. V shed 6 bases and J 2 bases; nucleotides not matched to a gene: 2. The CDR3 consists of 12 residues. CDR3 residues: CSVTGVQETQYF. The CDR3 coding sequence is TGCAGCGTGACAGGGGTACAAGAGACCCAGTACTTC.

The chain uses TRBV5-5 and TRBJ2-2; D might be TRBD1 (6 bases). V was cut by 1 base and J by 11 bases, with 15 bases left in between. Germline V gene sequence: CDR1 SGHKS, CDR2 YYEKEE (reference sequence). The CDR3 totals 14 residues. The CDR3 sequence: CASSLSPWGPELFF. CDR3 sequence (DNA): TGTGCCAGCAGCTTGTCCCCATGGGGGCCTGAGCTGTTTTTT.